Below are 30 T cell receptor beta chains sequenced from a single sample in a study of vaccination effects on CD4 cells after COVID-19. ViraFEST assay sequencing came after antigen-specific CD4+ T cells were expanded with viral peptide pools. Having been cultured for around nine days, the cells underwent CD4+ T cell isolation. Sometime from March through December 2020, the person acquired a SARS-CoV-2 infection that PCR confirmed. The antigens for these receptors are not known. Some clones are missing from TCRdb's copy, which holds only in-frame ones; the method was immunoSEQ multiplex PCR. The sample holds fewer than 30,000 clones, more than 75% seen once. Sequencing used CD4+ T cells from PBMCs cultured with HCoV-NL63 spike peptides, obtained before COVID-19 vaccination. These receptors were obtained from a human donor who had a prior SARS-CoV-2 infection.

The rearrangement uses TRBV7-2 and TRBJ2-7, with a possible D match to TRBD2 (6 bases). Germline CDR1 reads SGHTA; CDR2 reads FQGNSA. V was clipped by 5 bases and J by 2 bases, with 16 bases between them. This CDR3 is 15 amino acids long. CDR3 amino acids: CASSLYQGGPYEQYF. The CDR3 coding sequence is TGTGCCAGCAGCCTTTATCAGGGAGGCCCCTACGAGCAGTACTTC.

This chain uses TRBV19 with TRBJ1-6; 8 positions agree with TRBD1. The germline gives CDR1 LNHDA, CDR2 SQIVND (reference sequence). The CDR3 totals 17 residues. The V gene end was trimmed by 4 bases and the J gene end by 10 bases; junction bases not matched to a gene: 15. The CDR3 is CASSTIPSGGQASPLHF. The CDR3 DNA sequence: TGTGCCAGTAGTACTATCCCCTCAGGGGGACAGGCCTCACCCCTCCACTTT.

This chain joins TRBV7-2 and TRBJ1-2; D possibly corresponds to TRBD1 (5 bases). The CDR3 covers 14 residues. Trimming stripped 0 bases from V and 7 bases from J, with 12 bases between. Per germline, CDR1 SGHTA and CDR2 FQGNSA. The CDR3 nucleotides read TGTGCCAGCAGCTTAGCGTGGGGGGAAGGTGGCTACACCTTC. It yields the protein CASSLAWGEGGYTF.

V usage is TRBV9 and J usage is TRBJ2-3; D gene ambiguous. The V and J ends lost 4 bases and 1 base respectively, with 10 bases between them. The germline CDR1 and CDR2 sequences are SGDLS and YYNGEE. The length of the CDR3 is 14 residues. The chain's CDR3 is CASSPRPRTDTQYF. The CDR3 DNA reads TGTGCCAGCAGCCCCCGCCCGCGCACAGATACGCAGTATTTT.

J is TRBJ2-1 and V is TRBV2; D may correspond to TRBD1 or TRBD2 (5 bases each). The CDR3 spans 14 residues. V lost 6 bases and J lost 9, with 18 bases in between. Germline values: CDR1 SNHLY, CDR2 FYNNEI. The CDR3 spells CASRGVRGLGEQFF. As DNA, the CDR3 is TGTGCCAGCAGGGGGGTTCGGGGCTTGGGTGAGCAGTTCTTC.

V gene TRBV28 combines with J gene TRBJ1-1; the D is unclear. The CDR3 extends over 11 amino acids. The germline V gene has CDR1 MDHEN and CDR2 SYDVKM. V was cut by 2 bases and J by 6 bases, with 4 bases left in between. This CDR3 reads CASSLRAEAFF. The DNA for the CDR3 is TGTGCCAGCAGTTTAAGGGCTGAAGCTTTCTTT.

The chain couples TRBV4-3 to TRBJ2-3, with D possibly matching TRBD1 (6 bases). V lost 2 bases, J lost 2 bases, and 11 bases lay in between. This CDR3 comprises 15 residues. Germline CDR1 reads LGHNA; CDR2 reads YSLEER. The CDR3 reads CASSQTGTATDTQYF. In nucleotides, the CDR3 is TGCGCCAGCAGCCAAACAGGGACCGCCACAGATACGCAGTATTTT.

The rearrangement joins TRBV9 to TRBJ2-7, with D perhaps matching TRBD1 or TRBD2 (5 bases each). CDR3 length equals 15 residues. Trimming removed 2 bases from V and 0 bases from J, with 12 bases in between. Germline CDR1 and CDR2: SGDLS and YYNGEE. CDR3 amino acids: CASSVGTSLSYEQYF. The CDR3, as DNA: TGTGCCAGCAGCGTCGGGACCTCTCTCTCCTACGAGCAGTACTTC.

CDR3 region: CASSHLPGQTMNTEAFF. CDR3 coding DNA: TGTGCCAGCAGCCACCTACCGGGACAGACGATGAACACTGAAGCTTTCTTT. The chain carries TRBV4-2 and TRBJ1-1, with 7 positions matching TRBD1. This CDR3 is 17 amino acids long. The V gene's germline CDR1 is LGHNA and CDR2 YNFKEQ. Trimming removed 3 bases from V and 0 bases from J; junction bases left unmatched: 10.

This chain uses TRBV2 with TRBJ1-5; no reliable D call. With 8 bases removed from V and 4 bases from J, the gap between germline ends came to 9 bases. Germline CDR1 reads SNHLY; CDR2 reads FYNNEI. The CDR3 spans 12 residues. CDR3 protein: CASGSGNQPQHF. DNA of the CDR3: TGTGCCAGCGGGTCCGGGAATCAGCCCCAGCATTTT.

The V call is TRBV5-1, the J call TRBJ2-5, with TRBD1 matching 9 bases. V was pared by 5 bases and J by 5 bases, with 10 bases of the junction left unmatched. Per germline, CDR1 SGHRS and CDR2 YFSETQ. The CDR3 covers 15 residues. The CDR3 loop is CASSLTGGIVETQYF. Here the CDR3 DNA reads TGCGCCAGCAGTCTGACAGGGGGAATCGTGGAGACCCAGTACTTC.

This clone was recorded once. The V and J genes are TRBV5-1 and TRBJ2-1; D unclear. The ends were cut back, 1 base at V and 2 bases at J, with 7 bases in the middle. Germline V gene lookup returns CDR1 SGHRS and CDR2 YFSETQ. The CDR3 is made up of 14 amino acids. The chain's CDR3 is CASSLSVAYNEQFF. In nucleotides, the CDR3 is TGCGCCAGCAGCTTGAGCGTAGCCTACAATGAGCAGTTCTTC.

The rearrangement links TRBV6-5 to TRBJ2-1, with TRBD1 matching 7 bases. This CDR3 has 14 residues. CDR1 is MNHEY, CDR2 SVGAGI, per germline. J gave up 2 bases and V 5 bases, and 3 bases lay outside the gene matches. CDR3 coding DNA: TGTGCCAGCAGTAGGGACAGTACCTACAATGAGCAGTTCTTC. Its protein product is CASSRDSTYNEQFF.

The chain employs TRBV10-3 and TRBJ1-2; the match to TRBD1 covers 7 bases. Germline V CDR1 and CDR2: ENHRY, SYGVKD. This CDR3 spans 12 amino acids. V dropped 10 bases and J dropped 5; count of bases not matched to a gene: 7. This CDR3 is CATTGERYGYTF. Written as DNA, the CDR3 is TGTGCCACTACAGGGGAGCGGTATGGCTACACCTTC.

The CDR3 nucleotides read TGTGCCAGCAACCTAAAAGCGGGGGGCACCTACAATGAGCAGTTCTTC. Its translation is CASNLKAGGTYNEQFF. This chain connects TRBV7-8 to TRBJ2-1; 9 nucleotides align to TRBD2. This CDR3 is built from 16 residues. The germline CDR1 and CDR2 sequences are SGHVS and FQNEAQ. Trimming removed 7 bases from V and 2 bases from J; junction bases left unmatched: 9.

This chain links TRBV5-6 with TRBJ2-3; the D is unclear. Deletions cut 8 bases from V and 4 bases from J, with 14 bases between. Germline V CDR1 and CDR2: SGHDT, YYEEEE. CDR3 length: 13 amino acids. CDR3 DNA sequence: TGTGCCAGTACCAGTGGATCGGCAGATACGCAGTATTTT. Protein sequence: CASTSGSADTQYF.

The chain has TRBV6-5 and TRBJ2-7; D perhaps matches TRBD1 (5 bases). The CDR3 is 15 amino acids. The germline V gene has CDR1 MNHEY and CDR2 SVGAGI. The ends were cut back, 6 bases at V and 3 bases at J, with 18 bases in the middle. CDR3 region: CASSYDSTPDYEQYF. The CDR3 nucleotides read TGTGCCAGCAGCTATGACAGCACCCCCGACTACGAGCAGTACTTC.

This clone was counted a few times. J is TRBJ1-2 and V is TRBV27; 12 nucleotides agree with TRBD1. The CDR3 runs 15 residues. Losses at the gene ends were 6 bases for V and 6 bases for J; bases not matched to a gene: 8. The germline gives CDR1 MNHEY, CDR2 SMNVEV (reference sequence). The DNA of the CDR3 is TGTGCCAGCAGGGGACAGGGGGCGGGCATCGATGGCTACACCTTC. Protein product: CASRGQGAGIDGYTF.

J is TRBJ2-3 and V is TRBV5-1; possibly TRBD1 for D (5 bases). CDR1 and CDR2 from the germline V gene are SGHRS and YFSETQ. The CDR3 spans 15 residues. Trimming took off 4 bases at V and 3 bases at J, with 15 bases between the two ends. Written as DNA, the CDR3 is TGCGCCAGCAGCGCTTGGACAAGGAAGACAGATACGCAGTATTTT. Translating gives CASSAWTRKTDTQYF.

This chain links TRBV6-6 with TRBJ2-7, with 8 bases aligning to TRBD2. J gave up 2 bases and V 7 bases, and 7 bases lay outside the gene matches. Germline CDR1 MNHNY, CDR2 SVGAGI (reference sequence). CDR3 length: 14 residues. This CDR3 is CASTYAGGAYEQYF. CDR3 DNA: TGTGCCAGCACCTACGCGGGGGGTGCCTACGAGCAGTACTTC.

The CDR3 bases are TGTGCCAGCAGCTCAGTTGGGAGACCTATTGAAGCTTTCTTT. This sequence encodes CASSSVGRPIEAFF. The chain links TRBV7-2 to TRBJ1-1; D gene unclear. V gave up 4 bases and J gave up 7 bases, with 16 bases separating them. Germline V gene lookup returns CDR1 SGHTA and CDR2 FQGNSA. The CDR3 spans 14 residues. The full variable domain, rest sourced from reference TRBV7-2 and TRBJ1-1, is GAGVSQSPSNKVTEKGKDVELRCDPISGHTALYWYRQSLGQGLEFLIYFQGNSAPDKSGLPSDRFSAERTGGSVSTLTIQRTQQEDSAVYLCASSSVGRPIEAFFGQGTRLTVV.

The V and J genes are TRBV9 and TRBJ2-5; 14 bases map to TRBD2. The CDR3 is 17 residues long. The ends lost 3 bases at V and 5 bases at J; junction bases unmatched: 9. Looked up from germline, CDR1 is SGDLS and CDR2 is YYNGEE. The CDR3, as DNA: TGTGCCAGCAGCGCGGGACTAGCGGGAGTAGTTCGGGAGACCCAGTACTTC. Protein: CASSAGLAGVVRETQYF.

This clone is a singleton in its sample. V usage is TRBV6-5 and J usage is TRBJ1-5; 8 nucleotides agree with TRBD1. V lost 7 bases, J lost 3 bases, and 8 bases stayed unmatched. In germline, CDR1 is MNHEY, CDR2 SVGAGI. This CDR3 is built from 15 residues. CDR3 bases: TGTGCCAGCACACAAAGCAGGGGGCTCAATCAGCCCCAGCATTTT. This sequence encodes CASTQSRGLNQPQHF.

V is TRBV6-5 and J is TRBJ2-5, with TRBD1 matching over 8 bases. The germline CDR1 and CDR2 sequences are MNHEY and SVGAGI. This CDR3 has 16 amino acids. With V trimmed by 3 bases and J by 4 bases, 10 bases remained unmatched. The CDR3 nucleotides are TGTGCCAGCAGTTATCCTTCCCAGGGGGCCGGAGAGACCCAGTACTTC. Its protein product is CASSYPSQGAGETQYF.

J is TRBJ2-7 and V is TRBV7-2; 8 bases line up with TRBD2. Per the germline V gene, CDR1 is SGHTA and CDR2 is FQGNSA. V lost 0 bases to trimming and J lost 1 base; unmatched junction nucleotides: 2. This CDR3 has 15 amino acids. The CDR3 protein is CASSLASGESYEQYF. As DNA, the CDR3 is TGTGCCAGCAGCTTAGCTAGCGGGGAGTCCTACGAGCAGTACTTC.

The rearrangement links TRBV4-2 to TRBJ2-5; 7 nucleotides line up with TRBD2. The ends lost 1 base at V and 5 bases at J; junction bases unmatched: 10. This CDR3 is 16 amino acids long. CDR1 and CDR2 from the germline V gene are LGHNA and YNFKEQ. CDR3 amino acids: CASSQASAGVRETQYF. CDR3 nucleotides: TGTGCCAGCAGCCAAGCGTCGGCGGGAGTCCGGGAGACCCAGTACTTC.

This chain links TRBV6-5 with TRBJ1-6; TRBD1 matches at 9 bases. This CDR3 spans 15 amino acids. The trim removed 8 bases at V and 11 bases at J, leaving 13 bases unmatched. Germline CDR1 is MNHEY and CDR2 is SVGAGI. The CDR3 DNA is TGTGCCAGCGTCGCGCCGGGACAGGGAACGACACCCCTCCACTTT. Translated: CASVAPGQGTTPLHF.

This chain connects TRBV11-3 to TRBJ1-4; D not resolved. The CDR3 totals 15 residues. The germline CDR1 and CDR2 sequences are SGHNT and YENEEA. V dropped 4 bases and J dropped 8 bases, with 17 bases sitting between them. CDR3 sequence reads: CASSSLRHTGEKLFF. CDR3 DNA sequence: TGTGCCAGCAGCTCACTCCGGCACACGGGGGAAAAACTGTTTTTT.

The V and J genes are TRBV5-1 and TRBJ2-2; tentative D call: TRBD2 (6 bases). The ends were cut back, 3 bases at V and 8 bases at J, with 8 bases in the middle. Germline loops: CDR1 SGHRS, CDR2 YFSETQ. This CDR3 region has 12 residues. CDR3 DNA: TGCGCCAGCAGCTGGAGGGTAGGGGAGCTGTTTTTT. Amino acid sequence: CASSWRVGELFF.

Written as DNA, the CDR3 is TGTGCCAGCAGCCTCGTGACAGGGCGCGAGCAGTACTTC. It is translated as CASSLVTGREQYF. The chain couples TRBV3-1 (or the pseudogene TRBV3-2) to TRBJ2-7, with 7 bases fitting TRBD1. V trimming: 4 bases; J trimming: 6 bases; junction bases outside the gene matches: 6. Germline values: CDR1 LGHDT, CDR2 YNNKEL (reference sequence). This CDR3 contains 13 residues.